This T cell receptor (beta chain) was recorded in a study of cytomegalovirus exposure and HLA in healthy donors. The study ran its PCR with 60 Vbeta and 13 Jbeta primers. Only in-frame clones appear in the TCRdb table, and some are missing; sequencing was by immunoSEQ multiplex PCR. The sample shows 210,000 or so clones, less than 85% of them seen only once. In regard to this clone: Its specificity is not known.

With 0 bases clipped from V and 4 bases from J, the junction kept 7 bases outside the gene matches. The CDR3 runs to 17 residues. The germline gives CDR1 LGHNA, CDR2 YNFKEQ. Study-wide findings and caveats: Across all donors, roughly uniform sequencing depth was an assumption of the presence/absence analyses. Common viral pathogens seemed to be connected with several of the most significant clusters, according to a later analysis.

The origin of this receptor is a man aged 18 to 30 in good health and CMV-seronegative. The sample was PBMCs. J is TRBJ2-2 and V is TRBV4-2; 8 positions agree with TRBD2. This CDR3 is CASSQDHGRGATGELFF. For the CDR3, the DNA is TGTGCCAGCAGCCAAGATCACGGGAGGGGTGCCACCGGGGAGCTGTTTTTT.